Listed below are T cell receptor beta chains from one sample, sequenced in a study of cytomegalovirus exposure and HLA in healthy donors. TCRdb's table, derived via immunoSEQ multiplex PCR, lists solely in-frame clones and lacks some. The sample contains over 150,000 clones, roughly 84% of which appear only once. Source material: PBMCs. The receptor set was obtained from a boy younger than 10 in good health and CMV-seronegative. The CDR3 runs from the conserved cysteine through the conserved F or W. A D gene is named only where the DNA matches it firmly. The size of a clone is reported for some rows only, either as once, few or many, or as a class for expanded clones.

TRBD1,NA,TRBV19,TRBJ1-5,CASTAETGTNQPQHF,TGTGCCAGTACCGCTGAGACAGGGACAAACCAGCCCCAGCATTTT
TRBD1,NA,TRBV7-3,TRBJ1-1,CASSWTGDTEAFF,TGTGCCAGCAGCTGGACAGGGGATACTGAAGCTTTCTTT
NA,once,TRBV7-2,TRBJ2-1,CASSLAGGIVVNEQFF,TGTGCCAGCAGCTTAGCTGGCGGGATAGTGGTCAATGAGCAGTTCTTC
TRBD1,NA,TRBV2,TRBJ1-1,CARGQAWLNTEAFF,TGTGCCAGGGGACAGGCTTGGTTGAACACTGAAGCTTTCTTT
NA,once,TRBV27,TRBJ2-1,CASRTLASYNEQFF,TGTGCCAGCAGAACCCTAGCGTCCTACAATGAGCAGTTCTTC
TRBD2,NA,TRBV28,TRBJ2-3,CASSLGLAGGLRSTDTQYF,TGTGCCAGCAGTTTAGGCCTAGCGGGAGGGTTACGTAGCACAGATACGCAGTATTTT
NA,NA,TRBV9,TRBJ1-3,CASSPLGQGLAGNTIYF,TGTGCCAGCAGCCCTCTGGGGCAGGGTCTTGCTGGAAACACCATATATTTT
TRBD2,NA,TRBV4-2,TRBJ2-7,CASSLGTSGSEQYF,TGTGCCAGCAGCCTTGGAACTAGCGGGAGTGAGCAGTACTTC
NA,NA,TRBV6-6,TRBJ1-5,CASSYSGSHSNQPQHF,TGTGCCAGCAGTTACTCGGGGAGTCATAGCAATCAGCCCCAGCATTTT
NA,NA,TRBV12-5,TRBJ1-5,CASGLAGDTVPQHF,TGTGCTAGTGGTTTGGCGGGGGATACGGTGCCCCAGCATTTT
NA,NA,TRBV28,TRBJ1-1,CASSSRTTNTEAFF,TGTGCCAGCAGTTCTAGGACAACGAACACTGAAGCTTTCTTT
TRBD2,NA,TRBV6-1,TRBJ2-3,CASSEARLASTDTQYF,TGTGCCAGCAGTGAAGCCCGACTAGCCTCCACAGATACGCAGTATTTT
NA,NA,TRBV19,TRBJ1-1,CASTPLGGLNTEAFF,TGTGCCAGTACCCCCTTGGGAGGCTTGAACACTGAAGCTTTCTTT
TRBD1,NA,TRBV12-5,TRBJ2-2,CASGWGMTGYSLTGELFF,TGTGCTAGTGGTTGGGGAATGACAGGGTACAGTTTGACCGGGGAGCTGTTTTTT
NA,NA,TRBV2,TRBJ2-1,CASSEERSYNEQFF,TGTGCCAGCAGTGAAGAGCGCTCCTACAATGAGCAGTTCTTC
TRBD2,NA,TRBV5-1,TRBJ2-3,CASSPRTSGGTTDTQYF,TGCGCCAGCAGCCCCCGCACCAGCGGGGGAACCACAGATACGCAGTATTTT
NA,NA,TRBV5-4,TRBJ2-7,CASSLGVWEDEQYF,TGTGCCAGCAGCCTCGGGGTTTGGGAGGACGAGCAGTACTTC
TRBD2,once,TRBV5-1,TRBJ2-7,CASSFASSGKYEQYF,TGCGCCAGCAGCTTTGCTTCTAGCGGGAAGTACGAGCAGTACTTC